This is a list of T cell receptor beta chains from one sample in a study of cytomegalovirus exposure and HLA in healthy donors. Method: immunoSEQ multiplex PCR; TCRdb's copy keeps in-frame clones and lacks some. The data show fewer than 200,000 clones, with roughly 80% seen just once and under 3.5% held by the top ten. Sequenced sample: PBMCs. All receptors derive from a woman aged 18-30 years in good health and CMV-seropositive. Each CDR3 is given with its conserved first and last residue.

TRBJ2-2 TRBV19 CASSPSGTGELFF
TRBJ2-1 TRBV7-9 CASSQGSGDEQFF
TRBJ2-3 TRBV18 CASRTSGVTDTQYF
TRBJ1-5 TRBV19 CASRGNRFTRSEQPQHF
TRBJ1-5 TRBV2 CASSPDRYNQPQHF
TRBJ1-1 TRBV30 CAWSVPRAFF
TRBJ1-1 TRBV25-1 CASSEWADATEAFF
TRBJ1-2 TRBV29-1 CSVEDRGDYGYTF
TRBJ1-5 TRBV7-6 CASSFGQGDQPQHF
TRBJ2-7 TRBV13 CASRKAGGAYEQYF
TRBJ1-1 TRBV6-1 CASRPPRVSDTEAFF
TRBJ2-1 TRBV7-3 CASSRATSGVYNEQFF
TRBJ1-2 TRBV18 CASSPPMTDNYGYTF
TRBJ1-1 TRBV29-1 CSVEDLQQGIGTEAFF
TRBJ1-1 TRBV4-2 CASSQLGQGGAEAFF
TRBJ1-5 TRBV6-6 CASSHDRGWDNQPQHF
TRBJ2-3 TRBV9 CASSAHLAGGQSDTQYF
TRBJ2-1 TRBV9 CASSPTSGEYGEQFF
TRBJ2-1 TRBV19 CASSVRTARSSYNEQFF
TRBJ1-2 TRBV5-1 CASSSETGPNYGYTF
TRBJ2-5 TRBV27 CASRLAGRFLETQYF
TRBJ1-3 TRBV2 CASHPGIYRGNTIYF
TRBJ2-1 TRBV7-9 CASSTYQGYTYNEQFF
TRBJ2-1 TRBV7-3 CASSLTLAGGFYNEQFF
TRBJ2-2 TRBV4-2 CASSHETPGQGERSGELFF
TRBJ2-3 TRBV13 CASSAGSGGRTDTQYF
TRBJ1-1 TRBV7-9 CASSLGGAEAFF
TRBJ2-7 TRBV6-5 CASSYSGTYEQYF
TRBJ2-2 TRBV5-1 CASSLAGGGTGELFF
TRBJ1-4 TRBV7-9 CASSLVRENLFF
TRBJ1-5 TRBV27 CASSQIPLVGVNQPQHF
TRBJ2-2 TRBV5-4 CASSEARRPTGELFF
TRBJ2-7 TRBV6-1 CASRETGADEQYF
TRBJ2-7 TRBV5-4 CASSSGGGTYEQYF
TRBJ2-2 TRBV12-5 CASGLGPNTGELFF
TRBJ1-5 TRBV28 CASSSPGQGTFGNQPQHF
TRBJ2-3 TRBV19 CASSIMAGNTDTQYF
TRBJ1-2 TRBV6-1 CASNADRLNYGYTF
TRBJ2-3 TRBV2 CASRRLAGGSTDTQYF
TRBJ2-7 TRBV2 CALGGLSTYEQYF
TRBJ2-1 TRBV9 CASSLLAASPGNEQFF
TRBJ1-1 TRBV11-2 CASSSTANTEAFF
TRBJ2-2 TRBV27 CASSLLGQGVNTGELFF
TRBJ1-2 TRBV5-6 CASSSLPTEPYSPNYGYTF
TRBJ1-5 TRBV5-8 CASSRQGASNQPQHF
TRBJ1-4 TRBV9 CASSPEGEKLFF
TRBJ1-2 TRBV7-9 CASTSGQGGRGYTF
TRBJ1-5 TRBV11-2 CASSAHRNQPQHF
TRBJ1-6 TRBV18 CASSRDRGENSPLHF
TRBJ2-1 TRBV2 CASRGLRGRYNEQFF
TRBJ2-1 TRBV7-3 CASSSTGGPYNEQFF
TRBJ2-7 TRBV6-5 CASSYGLAGSSYEQYF
TRBJ2-1 TRBV6-6 CASTRGGAYNEQFF
TRBJ2-2 TRBV6-5 CASSYSRNTGELFF
TRBJ2-2 TRBV7-9 CASRFNPSRGNTGELFF
TRBJ2-3 TRBV2 CASSGRTERDTQYF
TRBJ2-7 TRBV7-6 CASSTMGQVGYEQYF